The 10 T cell receptor beta chains below come from one sample, sequenced in a study of blood T cell repertoires in COVID-19. Only in-frame clones appear in the TCRdb table, and some are missing; sequencing was by immunoSEQ multiplex PCR. The table includes hundreds of thousands of clones, about 84% detected once. The sample comprised PBMCs or T cells enriched from blood (not recorded which). The receptors shown here come from a woman aged 40 to 50 with acute COVID-19.

This CDR3 reads CASSLVRGAGYTF. The CDR3 DNA reads as TGTGCCAGCAGCTTGGTGCGGGGGGCCGGCTACACCTTC. V and J are TRBV5-6 and TRBJ1-2; TRBD1 might be the D (6 bases). Germline assignment: CDR1 SGHDT and CDR2 YYEEEE. Trimming took off 0 bases at V and 8 bases at J, with 11 bases between the two ends. This CDR3 region has 13 residues.

The chain combines TRBV6-5 with TRBJ1-5; 7 bases map to TRBD1. The ends lost 4 bases at V and 9 bases at J; junction bases unmatched: 9. The germline CDR1 and CDR2 sequences are MNHEY and SVGAGI. The CDR3 sequence is 14 residues long. CDR3 region: CASSWDSKSGPQHF. The CDR3 region has the DNA TGTGCCAGCAGTTGGGACAGTAAGAGTGGGCCCCAGCATTTT.

V is TRBV3-1 (or the pseudogene TRBV3-2) and J is TRBJ1-4; 10 nucleotides agree with TRBD1. The germline V gene encodes CDR1 LGHDT and CDR2 YNNKEL (reference sequence). V trimming: 0 bases; J trimming: 10 bases; junction bases outside the gene matches: 8. The CDR3 consists of 16 residues. The CDR3 here is CASSQDQGQGWGKLFF. CDR3 DNA: TGTGCCAGCAGCCAAGATCAGGGACAGGGGTGGGGAAAACTGTTTTTT.

This rearrangement joins TRBV5-1 to TRBJ1-1; 8 nucleotides line up with TRBD1. This CDR3 contains 14 residues. Trimming at V came to 0 bases and at J to 4 bases, leaving 2 bases not matched to a gene. Germline V CDR1 and CDR2: SGHRS, YFSETQ. This CDR3 reads CASSLGTGRTEAFF. As DNA, the CDR3 is TGCGCCAGCAGCTTGGGGACAGGGCGCACTGAAGCTTTCTTT. The full variable domain, with the rest looked up from reference TRBV5-1 and TRBJ1-1, is KAGVTQTPRYLIKTRGQQVTLSCSPISGHRSVSWYQQTPGQGLQFLFEYFSETQRNKGNFPGRFSGRQFSNSRSEMNVSTLELGDSALYLCASSLGTGRTEAFFGQGTRLTVV.

The J gene is TRBJ1-2, the V gene TRBV5-8, with TRBD1 identical over 8 bases. Unmatched junction bases numbered 4, after V lost 4 bases and J lost 8 bases. Germline assignment: CDR1 SGHTS and CDR2 YDEGEE. The CDR3 contains 12 residues. The CDR3 region is CASSMDREGYTF. CDR3 nucleotides: TGTGCCAGCAGCATGGACAGGGAAGGCTACACCTTC.

The V and J genes are TRBV7-8 and TRBJ1-1, with 7 bases aligning to TRBD1. The CDR3 is made up of 15 amino acids. Germline V lookup: CDR1 SGHVS, CDR2 FQNEAQ. With V trimmed by 5 bases and J by 2 bases, 8 bases remained unmatched. CDR3 nucleotide sequence: TGTGCCAGCAGCCCTCAGACAGGGCGTAACACTGAAGCTTTCTTT. The encoded protein is CASSPQTGRNTEAFF.

This chain connects TRBV7-2 to TRBJ2-3, with D possibly TRBD1 on 5 matching bases. CDR1 and CDR2 from the germline V gene are SGHTA and FQGNSA. Trimming shortened V by 10 bases and J by 0 bases, and 11 bases separated the two germline ends. The CDR3 has 13 amino acids. The CDR3 protein is CATDRTSTDTQYF. Written as DNA, the CDR3 is TGTGCCACCGACAGAACTAGCACAGATACGCAGTATTTT.

On this clone itself: The junction and the germline gene differ at one end; a read error may be behind it. The V and J genes are TRBV5-5 and TRBJ1-1; TRBD1 aligns across 7 bases. The length of the CDR3 is 15 residues. Germline V gene sequence: CDR1 SGHKS, CDR2 YYEKEE (reference sequence). In DNA, the CDR3 is TGTGCCAGCAGTTTGGACAGGCGTTCGAACACTGAAGCTTTCTTT. It is translated as CASSLDRRSNTEAFF.

V and J are TRBV20-1 and TRBJ1-1; D call uncertain. The germline V and J ends were trimmed by 3 bases and 1 base, with 6 bases remaining between them. The CDR3 extends over 12 amino acids. CDR1 and CDR2 from the germline V gene are DFQATT and SNEGSKA (reference sequence). The CDR3 DNA reads TGCAGTGCTAGTAAGCCGAACACTGAAGCTTTCTTT. Its protein product is CSASKPNTEAFF.

V and J are TRBV7-3 and TRBJ2-5, with D perhaps matching TRBD1 (5 bases). The V end was cut by 6 bases, the J end by 5 bases, with 13 bases between. Germline CDR1 reads SGHTA; CDR2 reads FQGTGA. This CDR3 is built from 13 residues. CDR3: CASRVRVGETQYF. The CDR3 DNA follows: TGTGCCAGCAGAGTCAGGGTTGGGGAGACCCAGTACTTC.